A single sample gave rise to the 25 T cell receptor beta chains below, sequenced in a study of blood T cell repertoires in COVID-19 (dated by TCRdb to the early 2020s). The library was obtained by the immunoSEQ multiplex PCR assay. The source is immuneACCESS, and TCRdb retained only in-frame sequences with V and J called. Part of the clones is not carried over; for the studies checked, unresolved V genes explain less than half of this, and the remainder is unexplained. For this sample there are approximately 300,000 clones; roughly nine tenths appear just once. Approximately 5.4% of the sample is taken by the ten largest. The sample was PBMCs or T cells enriched from blood (not recorded which). The receptor set was obtained from a young woman who had recovered from COVID-19.

This chain connects TRBV9 to TRBJ1-5; D is uncertain. In germline, CDR1 is SGDLS, CDR2 YYNGEE. V lost 0 bases to trimming and J lost 4 bases, with 11 bases between them. The CDR3 is made up of 15 amino acids. CDR3 DNA: TGTGCCAGCAGCGTAGACGGGGTTCCTAATCAGCCCCAGCATTTT. Translated, it gives CASSVDGVPNQPQHF.

The chain joins TRBV5-1 to TRBJ1-1; D remains unclear. CDR3 length: 14 residues. With 5 bases removed from V and 5 bases from J, the gap between germline ends came to 16 bases. CDR1 SGHRS and CDR2 YFSETQ come from the germline V gene. The CDR3 DNA is TGCGCCAGCAGTCCGGGGAATAGAGAGACTGAAGCTTTCTTT. Its translation: CASSPGNRETEAFF.

V and J are TRBV7-8 and TRBJ1-1; the D gene is possibly TRBD1 (6 bases). CDR3 length: 18 residues. CDR1 and CDR2 (germline): SGHVS, FQNEAQ. Trimming shortened V by 9 bases and J by 0 bases, and 26 bases separated the two germline ends. DNA of the CDR3: TGTGCCAGTGATAGGGGGAGTCACGGATCTCTCATGAACACTGAAGCTTTCTTT. Translating it yields CASDRGSHGSLMNTEAFF.

The chain uses TRBV30 and TRBJ1-4; D remains ambiguous. The length of the CDR3 is 12 residues. V dropped 2 bases and J dropped 4 bases, with 5 bases sitting between them. Germline V gives CDR1 GTSNPN, CDR2 SVGIG (reference sequence). The CDR3: CAWSINNEKLFF. The CDR3 bases are TGTGCCTGGAGTATTAATAATGAAAAACTGTTTTTT.

This chain connects TRBV18 to TRBJ1-5, with 8 bases fitting TRBD1. With V trimmed by 3 bases and J by 5 bases, 3 bases remained unmatched. Per germline, CDR1 KGHSH and CDR2 LQKENI. This CDR3 is 14 amino acids long. This chain's CDR3 is CASSPTGAYQPQHF. In DNA form, the CDR3 reads TGTGCCAGCTCACCGACAGGGGCCTATCAGCCCCAGCATTTT.

This clone was detected only once. The J gene is TRBJ1-3, the V gene TRBV5-4; D perhaps matches TRBD1 (5 bases). Germline V lookup: CDR1 SGHNT, CDR2 YYREEE (reference sequence). Trimming shortened V by 2 bases and J by 4 bases, and 10 bases separated the two germline ends. CDR3 length: 14 residues. The CDR3 nucleotides read TGTGCCAGCAGCTTCTTGGGGCCCGGAAACACCATATATTTT. Protein sequence: CASSFLGPGNTIYF.

The rearrangement joins TRBV3-1 (or the pseudogene TRBV3-2) to TRBJ1-3; D not certain. This CDR3 comprises 14 residues. V was clipped by 2 bases and J by 4 bases, with 9 bases between them. Germline lookup yields CDR1 LGHDT and CDR2 YNNKEL (reference sequence). The CDR3 DNA follows: TGTGCCAGCAGCCAATACCCGACAGGAAACACCATATATTTT. It encodes CASSQYPTGNTIYF.

This clone was recorded a few times. J is TRBJ1-2 and V is TRBV5-4; TRBD1 might be the D (6 bases). In germline, CDR1 is SGHNT, CDR2 YYREEE (reference sequence). This CDR3 is 15 amino acids long. Trimming removed 4 bases from V and 2 bases from J, with 15 bases in between. The CDR3 region is CASSPDRRPNYGYTF. For the CDR3, the DNA is TGTGCCAGCAGCCCCGACAGGAGACCAAACTATGGCTACACCTTC.

This chain links TRBV4-3 with TRBJ1-6, with D perhaps matching TRBD1 (6 bases). Germline CDR1 is LGHNA and CDR2 is YSLEER. V was trimmed by 3 bases and J by 7 bases, leaving 16 bases between them. The CDR3 totals 16 residues. Here the CDR3 reads CASSHAQGFMNSPLHF. In DNA, the CDR3 is TGCGCCAGCAGCCATGCACAGGGCTTTATGAATTCACCCCTCCACTTT.

V is TRBV19 and J is TRBJ1-1; the D gene is possibly TRBD1 (5 bases). Trimming shortened V by 8 bases and J by 0 bases, and 7 bases separated the two germline ends. Germline-derived CDR1 and CDR2 are LNHDA and SQIVND (reference sequence). The CDR3 is made up of 12 amino acids. The CDR3 here is CASGGMNTEAFF. CDR3 nucleotide sequence: TGTGCCAGTGGGGGGATGAACACTGAAGCTTTCTTT.

This clone has only a few counts. The rearrangement links TRBV6-5 to TRBJ1-6, with D perhaps TRBD1 (5 bases). The CDR3 is 14 amino acids. Germline V gene sequence: CDR1 MNHEY, CDR2 SVGAGI. Trimming stripped 3 bases from V and 6 bases from J, with 9 bases between. The CDR3, as DNA: TGTGCCAGCAGTTATGGGGGGAGTAATTCACCCCTCCACTTT. It is translated as CASSYGGSNSPLHF.

This sequence joins TRBV30 and TRBJ1-2; D is possibly TRBD1 (6 bases). Trimming shortened V by 3 bases and J by 2 bases, and 19 bases separated the two germline ends. CDR3 length: 16 residues. The germline gives CDR1 GTSNPN, CDR2 SVGIG (reference sequence). The CDR3 DNA follows: TGTGCCTGGAGCCCCCCCCGAGGGAGGGGGAACTATGGCTACACCTTC. Its translation is CAWSPPRGRGNYGYTF.

The chain has TRBV5-5 and TRBJ1-5, with D unresolved. The V end was cut by 1 base, the J end by 6 bases, with 14 bases between. The germline V gene has CDR1 SGHKS and CDR2 YYEKEE (reference sequence). The CDR3 runs 15 residues. For the CDR3, the DNA is TGTGCCAGCAGCTTGTTCCTCAGACTAGGTCAGCCCCAGCATTTT. Its translation is CASSLFLRLGQPQHF.

CDR3 amino acids: CASSNEGGLNTEAFF. The DNA for the CDR3 is TGTGCCAGCTCTAACGAGGGGGGGTTGAACACTGAAGCTTTCTTT. The chain recombines TRBV18 with TRBJ1-1, with D possibly TRBD1 on 6 matching bases. The CDR3 has 15 amino acids. CDR1 is KGHSH, CDR2 LQKENI, per germline. Trimming shortened V by 6 bases and J by 0 bases, and 14 bases separated the two germline ends.

This clone was seen only once. CDR3: CASSYERGTANEKLFF. CDR3 DNA: TGTGCCAGCAGTTACGAGAGGGGGACAGCTAATGAAAAACTGTTTTTT. The chain carries TRBV6-5 and TRBJ1-4; 7 nucleotides line up with TRBD1. Unmatched junction bases numbered 6, after V lost 2 bases and J lost 3 bases. CDR3 size: 16 residues. Germline V gene data show CDR1 as MNHEY and CDR2 as SVGAGI.

The chain has TRBV30 and TRBJ1-1; unclear D gene. Germline V gene data show CDR1 as GTSNPN and CDR2 as SVGIG (reference sequence). The length of the CDR3 is 14 residues. Trimming pared 1 base from V and 0 bases from J, leaving 9 bases between. DNA for the CDR3: TGTGCCTGGAGTGGGCAGATTATGAACACTGAAGCTTTCTTT. It codes for CAWSGQIMNTEAFF.

The CDR3 region is CATSRDGRRTEAFF. CDR3 bases: TGTGCCACCAGCAGAGATGGAAGGAGAACTGAAGCTTTCTTT. The genes are TRBV15 and TRBJ1-1; no firm D call. The germline CDR1 and CDR2 sequences are LNHNV and YYDKDF (reference sequence). V shed 0 bases and J shed 5 bases, with 10 bases lying between them. This CDR3 contains 14 residues.

The chain is built from TRBV5-1 and TRBJ1-1, with TRBD1 identical over 8 bases. V trimming: 4 bases; J trimming: 6 bases; junction bases outside the gene matches: 14. The germline CDR1 and CDR2 sequences are SGHRS and YFSETQ. The CDR3 extends over 16 amino acids. The CDR3 nucleotides read TGCGCCAGCAGCCCCTTTGGGTCACAGGGGGTCGCTGAAGCTTTCTTT. Translation: CASSPFGSQGVAEAFF.

In its sample, this clone was seen once. The genes are TRBV5-1 and TRBJ1-2; 9 bases match TRBD1. Germline V gene sequence: CDR1 SGHRS, CDR2 YFSETQ. J lost 6 bases, V lost 3 bases, and 9 bases had no gene match. There are 15 residues in the CDR3. CDR3 DNA sequence: TGCGCCAGCAGCTCGCCGGGACAGGGAATAAATGGCTACACCTTC. Amino acid sequence: CASSSPGQGINGYTF.

The J gene is TRBJ2-7, the V gene TRBV7-9; 8 nucleotides align to TRBD1. Losses at the gene ends were 6 bases for V and 0 bases for J; bases not matched to a gene: 7. There are 15 residues in the CDR3. Germline V lookup: CDR1 SEHNR, CDR2 FQNEAQ (reference sequence). CDR3 region: CASSPDRVSSYEQYF. DNA of the CDR3: TGTGCCAGCAGTCCGGACAGGGTGAGCTCCTACGAGCAGTACTTC.

V gene TRBV11-1 combines with J gene TRBJ1-2; 7 bases fit TRBD1. The CDR3 has 14 amino acids. From germline, CDR1 is SGHAT and CDR2 FQDESV (reference sequence). The ends lost 3 bases at V and 8 bases at J; junction bases unmatched: 9. The CDR3 DNA reads as TGTGCCAGCAGCTTCCGGACAGGCCTTGGAGGCTACACCTTC. It translates to CASSFRTGLGGYTF.

The chain uses TRBV2 and TRBJ2-2; no firm D call. The ends were cut back, 4 bases at V and 3 bases at J, with 12 bases in the middle. Germline V lookup: CDR1 SNHLY, CDR2 FYNNEI. The CDR3 runs 15 residues. Written as DNA, the CDR3 is TGTGCCAGCAGTGTAGAGTTGGTAGACACCGGGGAGCTGTTTTTT. As protein: CASSVELVDTGELFF.

This clone was found once. The chain uses TRBV7-8 and TRBJ1-2; a weak D match, TRBD1 (6 bases). V was trimmed by 0 bases and J by 5 bases, leaving 10 bases between them. The CDR3 has 14 amino acids. CDR1 and CDR2 from the germline V gene are SGHVS and FQNEAQ. The CDR3 reads CASSLAWQGYGYTF. The CDR3 DNA follows: TGTGCCAGCAGCTTAGCGTGGCAGGGGTATGGCTACACCTTC.

This sequence joins TRBV19 and TRBJ1-2, with D possibly TRBD1 on 5 matching bases. The germline V gene has CDR1 LNHDA and CDR2 SQIVND (reference sequence). The CDR3 contains 11 residues. V was clipped by 5 bases and J by 4 bases, with 5 bases between them. In DNA, the CDR3 is TGTGCCAGTAGTCAGGGCTATGGCTACACCTTC. It specifies CASSQGYGYTF.

The chain joins TRBV6-5 to TRBJ2-7; 7 bases are shared with TRBD1. The germline V gene has CDR1 MNHEY and CDR2 SVGAGI. This CDR3 contains 15 residues. The junction had 10 bases not matched to a gene; V was cut back by 6 bases and J by 2 bases. CDR3 sequence (DNA): TGTGCCAGCAGGCCACAGGGGCTTGGGGCCTACGAGCAGTACTTC. Translation gives CASRPQGLGAYEQYF.